Listed here are 32 T cell receptor beta chains from one sample, sequenced in a study of T cells in localized non-small cell lung cancer. TCRdb's copy holds only in-frame clones and misses some; the assay was immunoSEQ multiplex PCR. The table lists about 28,000 clones, around 82% of them singletons, with around 5.3% in the top ten. Sample: peripheral blood mononuclear cells, taken before any cancer treatment. These receptors originate from a man between 40 and 69 years old with stage III lung adenocarcinoma.

The chain has TRBV5-1 and TRBJ2-1; the match to TRBD2 covers 11 bases. Trimming at V came to 4 bases and at J to 4 bases, leaving 4 bases not matched to a gene. CDR1 is SGHRS and CDR2 is YFSETQ in the germline V gene. The CDR3 totals 15 residues. CDR3 in DNA: TGCGCCAGCAGCCGGGGACTAGCGGTGTACAATGAGCAGTTCTTC. This encodes CASSRGLAVYNEQFF. The full variable domain, with the rest looked up from reference TRBV5-1 and TRBJ2-1, is KAGVTQTPRYLIKTRGQQVTLSCSPISGHRSVSWYQQTPGQGLQFLFEYFSETQRNKGNFPGRFSGRQFSNSRSEMNVSTLELGDSALYLCASSRGLAVYNEQFFGPGTRLTVL.

This chain joins TRBV18 and TRBJ2-3; unclear D gene. Trimming took off 0 bases at V and 3 bases at J, with 4 bases between the two ends. CDR1 is KGHSH and CDR2 is LQKENI in the germline V gene. The CDR3 runs 13 residues. The CDR3 loop reads CASSPPGTDTQYF. The CDR3 nucleotides are TGTGCCAGCTCACCACCGGGGACAGATACGCAGTATTTT.

In regard to this clone: At one of its ends the junction is not consistent with the germline gene, which may arise from a read error. The genes are TRBV7-2 and TRBJ2-3, with D possibly called TRBD1 or TRBD2 (6 bases each). The germline V gene encodes CDR1 SGHTA and CDR2 FQGNSA. CDR3 size: 14 residues. The CDR3, as DNA: TGTGCCAGCAGGTTAGGGGGGAGCGCAGATACGCAGTATTTT. This codes for CASRLGGSADTQYF.

V usage is TRBV6-5 and J usage is TRBJ1-5; D uncertain. V was pared by 6 bases and J by 6 bases, with 9 bases between. Per germline, CDR1 MNHEY and CDR2 SVGAGI. CDR3 length: 12 amino acids. Written as DNA, the CDR3 is TGTGCCAGCAGACGGTTGGGTCAGCCCCAGCATTTT. Its translation is CASRRLGQPQHF.

The rearrangement joins TRBV29-1 to TRBJ2-1, with D perhaps TRBD1 (6 bases). Per germline, CDR1 SQVTM and CDR2 ANQGSEA. The CDR3 contains 14 residues. Trimming took off 8 bases at V and 4 bases at J, with 18 bases between the two ends. In DNA form, the CDR3 reads TGCAGCTCACAGCAGGGGTTGAATTACAATGAGCAGTTCTTC. Translated: CSSQQGLNYNEQFF.

This clone turned up a few times. The J gene is TRBJ1-6, the V gene TRBV18; D uncertain. V was cut by 3 bases and J by 12 bases, with 12 bases left in between. The germline V gene has CDR1 KGHSH and CDR2 LQKENI. This CDR3 comprises 13 residues. CDR3 region: CASSPNVFEPLHF. As DNA, the CDR3 is TGTGCCAGCTCACCCAACGTCTTCGAACCCCTCCACTTT.

The chain recombines TRBV9 with TRBJ2-1; 7 bases fit TRBD2. J gave up 1 base and V 4 bases, and 5 bases lay outside the gene matches. The CDR3 is 15 amino acids. Germline lookup yields CDR1 SGDLS and CDR2 YYNGEE. CDR3 sequence: CASSPREKSYNEQFF. CDR3 nucleotides: TGTGCCAGCAGCCCGCGGGAGAAATCCTACAATGAGCAGTTCTTC.

This clone has more than one count but fewer than ten. The CDR3 here is CASSLKLGGREGDTQYF. The DNA of the CDR3 is TGTGCCAGCAGCTTAAAGTTGGGTGGACGAGAAGGAGATACGCAGTATTTT. The chain carries TRBV7-3 and TRBJ2-3; no reliable D call. Germline V gene data show CDR1 as SGHTA and CDR2 as FQGTGA. The length of the CDR3 is 17 residues. V was trimmed by 1 base and J by 5 bases, leaving 19 bases between them.

V usage is TRBV6-1 and J usage is TRBJ1-1; 7 positions match TRBD1. V shed 7 bases, J shed 5 bases, and the junction held 10 bases outside the gene matches. Germline V gene lookup returns CDR1 MNHNS and CDR2 SASEGT. The CDR3 spans 14 residues. The CDR3 DNA sequence: TGTGCCAGCACCATGAGGGGGCAGAAAACTGAAGCTTTCTTT. This translates into CASTMRGQKTEAFF.

The chain employs TRBV4-2 and TRBJ1-1; possibly TRBD1 for D (5 bases). Germline values: CDR1 LGHNA, CDR2 YNFKEQ. The V end lost 0 bases, the J end lost 10 bases, and 12 bases lay between the germline ends. The CDR3 runs 13 residues. The CDR3 bases are TGTGCCAGCAGCCAAGATCTGGAAAGGGGAGCTTTCTTT. Translating gives CASSQDLERGAFF.

The chain uses TRBV11-3 and TRBJ2-1; a weak D match, TRBD2 (6 bases). This CDR3 has 13 residues. The germline V gene encodes CDR1 SGHNT and CDR2 YENEEA. The V and J ends lost 5 bases and 3 bases respectively, with 8 bases between them. CDR3 bases: TGTGCCAGCAGCAGGGACTTCTACAATGAGCAGTTCTTC. This translates into CASSRDFYNEQFF.

The J gene is TRBJ2-6, the V gene TRBV7-3; D possibly uses TRBD1 or TRBD2 (5 bases each). The CDR3 is 14 residues long. Germline-derived CDR1 and CDR2 are SGHTA and FQGTGA. The V end lost 4 bases, the J end lost 1 base, and 5 bases lay between the germline ends. CDR3 nucleotide sequence: TGTGCCAGCAGCTGGGGGTCTGGGGCCAACGTCCTGACTTTC. Translated, it gives CASSWGSGANVLTF.

J is TRBJ2-3 and V is TRBV9; D is unresolved. Germline CDR1 is SGDLS and CDR2 is YYNGEE. V dropped 2 bases and J dropped 0 bases, with 4 bases sitting between them. The CDR3 has 13 amino acids. The CDR3 DNA is TGTGCCAGCAGCGTTACCAGCACAGATACGCAGTATTTT. Amino acids: CASSVTSTDTQYF.

This clone has a single count. The rearrangement uses TRBV12-1 and TRBJ1-5; TRBD1, as called in the table, went unchecked against the DNA. TRBV12-1 is termed a pseudogene. The CDR3 loop spans 14 amino acids. CDR3 loop: CASSLPDRDQPQHF. The CDR3 region has the DNA TGTGCCAGCAGCTTACCTGACAGGGATCAGCCCCAGCATTTT.

The chain combines TRBV30 with TRBJ2-1, with 12 bases aligning to TRBD2. Trimming took 6 bases from V and 15 from J; bases not matched to a gene: 12. This CDR3 comprises 13 residues. Germline loops: CDR1 GTSNPN, CDR2 SVGIG (reference sequence). In DNA form, the CDR3 reads TGTGCCTGCACGACTAGCGGGAGTTCTTTCCGGTTCTTC. Its translation is CACTTSGSSFRFF. The complete variable domain, with remaining parts taken from reference TRBV30 and TRBJ2-1, reads SQTIHQWPATLVQPVGSPLSLECTVEGTSNPNLYWYRQAAGRGLQLLFYSVGIGQISSEVPQNLSASRPQDRQFILSSKKLLLSDSGFYLCACTTSGSSFRFFGPGTRLTVL.

V is TRBV10-3 and J is TRBJ2-1, with unresolved D. Germline V gene sequence: CDR1 ENHRY, CDR2 SYGVKD. CDR3 length: 13 amino acids. V was cut by 11 bases and J by 4 bases, with 15 bases left in between. CDR3 nucleotide sequence: TGTGCCTCAAGTGCGGTCCTTTACAATGAGCAGTTCTTC. This encodes CASSAVLYNEQFF.

The chain has TRBV28 and TRBJ1-2; the D gene is possibly TRBD1 (6 bases). The germline CDR1 and CDR2 sequences are MDHEN and SYDVKM. The CDR3 length is 15 residues. Between the trimmed V and J ends, which lost 3 bases and 4 bases, there was a span of 15 bases. The CDR3 nucleotides read TGTGCCAGCAGTTTCGTAGCAGGGGAAAGCTATGGCTACACCTTC. Protein product: CASSFVAGESYGYTF.

The chain is built from TRBV7-2 and TRBJ1-2; 9 bases align to TRBD1. CDR3 length equals 15 residues. V trimming: 2 bases; J trimming: 8 bases; junction bases outside the gene matches: 9. The germline CDR1 and CDR2 sequences are SGHTA and FQGNSA. The CDR3 protein is CASSLNTGGIGGYTF. The CDR3 nucleotides are TGTGCCAGCAGCTTAAATACAGGGGGCATAGGAGGCTACACCTTC.

This rearrangement joins TRBV18 to TRBJ2-1, with D perhaps matching TRBD1 (6 bases). V was cut by 4 bases and J by 7 bases, with 14 bases left in between. The CDR3 sequence is 14 residues long. Germline lookup yields CDR1 KGHSH and CDR2 LQKENI. CDR3 loop: CASSQKQGVNEQFF. Written as DNA, the CDR3 is TGTGCCAGCTCACAGAAACAGGGTGTTAATGAGCAGTTCTTC.

The rearrangement links TRBV15 to TRBJ2-3; TRBD2 matches at 7 bases. The CDR3 is 15 residues long. Germline trimming cut 0 bases from V and 5 bases from J; bases unmatched to any gene: 5. CDR1 and CDR2 from the germline V gene are LNHNV and YYDKDF (reference sequence). CDR3 sequence (DNA): TGTGCCACCAGCAGAGAGGGGCGGGAGTTAGATACGCAGTATTTT. Translating it yields CATSREGRELDTQYF.

This rearrangement joins TRBV11-2 to TRBJ2-3, with D unclear. Germline V gives CDR1 SGHAT, CDR2 FQNNGV. The V gene lost 1 base and the J gene lost 4 bases, with 15 bases spanning the gap. There are 16 residues in the CDR3. The CDR3 region is CASSLGTRTVSDTQYF. CDR3 DNA sequence: TGTGCCAGCAGCTTAGGGACCCGGACGGTATCAGATACGCAGTATTTT.

The chain links TRBV7-6 to TRBJ2-7; 7 bases map to TRBD2. V lost 6 bases, J lost 9 bases, and 5 bases stayed unmatched. The CDR3 extends over 11 amino acids. Germline CDR1 reads SGHVS; CDR2 reads FNYEAQ. The CDR3 bases are TGTGCCAGCAGTTATGGGGGGGTGCAGTACTTC. It encodes CASSYGGVQYF.

The rearrangement links TRBV6-5 to TRBJ2-2; maybe TRBD2 (5 bases). The CDR3 length is 11 residues. V lost 2 bases to trimming and J lost 12 bases, with 7 bases between them. Looked up from germline, CDR1 is MNHEY and CDR2 is SVGAGI. The CDR3 spells CASSYTGKLFF. The CDR3, as DNA: TGTGCCAGCAGTTACACGGGGAAGCTGTTTTTT.

This chain uses TRBV5-1 with TRBJ1-1; D remains unclear. The germline V gene encodes CDR1 SGHRS and CDR2 YFSETQ. The CDR3 runs 12 residues. V lost 3 bases, J lost 7 bases, and 10 bases lay in between. The CDR3 protein is CASSWEGGEAFF. The CDR3 DNA reads as TGCGCCAGCAGCTGGGAGGGTGGTGAAGCTTTCTTT.

The chain employs TRBV11-2 and TRBJ1-2; no clear D. Germline CDR1 is SGHAT and CDR2 is FQNNGV. Between the trimmed V and J ends, which lost 3 bases and 8 bases, there was a span of 10 bases. The CDR3 contains 12 residues. The CDR3 region is CASSLGRFGYTF. In DNA form, the CDR3 reads TGTGCCAGCAGCTTGGGCAGGTTCGGCTACACCTTC.

The chain uses TRBV7-9 and TRBJ1-4; D not certain. V dropped 8 bases and J dropped 5 bases, with 18 bases sitting between them. The CDR3 is 15 residues long. Germline lookup yields CDR1 SEHNR and CDR2 FQNEAQ (reference sequence). The CDR3 DNA sequence: TGTGCCAGCTCTAAAGTTCTGGGTGAGAATGAAAAACTGTTTTTT. It translates to CASSKVLGENEKLFF.

This chain uses TRBV5-6 with TRBJ1-1, with no clear D. The germline V and J ends were trimmed by 1 base and 3 bases, with 7 bases remaining between them. CDR1 is SGHDT, CDR2 YYEEEE, per germline. The CDR3 length is 13 residues. CDR3 loop: CASSLSSYTEAFF. In DNA, the CDR3 is TGTGCCAGCAGCTTGTCGTCGTACACTGAAGCTTTCTTT.

The chain uses TRBV19 and TRBJ1-5; 8 bases are a match to TRBD1. The V gene's germline CDR1 is LNHDA and CDR2 SQIVND (reference sequence). Losses at the gene ends were 11 bases for V and 4 bases for J; bases not matched to a gene: 13. The CDR3 has 15 residues. The CDR3 here is CASSIRQGTNQPQHF. DNA for the CDR3: TGTGCCTCCTCTATCAGACAGGGGACTAATCAGCCCCAGCATTTT.

This chain uses TRBV7-2 with TRBJ1-5; 7 bases align to TRBD1. The CDR3 is made up of 14 amino acids. Germline-derived CDR1 and CDR2 are SGHTA and FQGNSA. Trimming cost V 6 bases and J 4 bases; bases outside gene matches: 6. CDR3 sequence: CASSVSGGNQPQHF. In DNA, the CDR3 is TGTGCCAGCAGTGTCTCAGGGGGAAATCAGCCCCAGCATTTT.

This clone was counted only a few times. The V gene is TRBV6-1, the J gene TRBJ2-7; the D is unclear. Germline V CDR1 and CDR2: MNHNS, SASEGT. The V end lost 8 bases, the J end lost 9 bases, and 20 bases lay between the germline ends. The CDR3 is made up of 13 amino acids. This CDR3 is CASAPREGLAQYV. DNA of the CDR3: TGTGCCAGCGCCCCTAGGGAAGGGTTGGCGCAGTACGTC.

This clone was found a few times. The V gene is TRBV7-9, the J gene TRBJ2-7, with 7 bases identical to TRBD1. V gave up 4 bases and J gave up 1 base; unmatched junction bases: 4. CDR1 is SEHNR and CDR2 is FQNEAQ in the germline V gene (reference sequence). The CDR3 covers 14 residues. The CDR3 here is CASSSGTASYEQYF. As DNA, the CDR3 is TGTGCCAGCAGCTCCGGGACAGCATCCTACGAGCAGTACTTC.

The chain joins TRBV7-9 to TRBJ2-7; tentative D call: TRBD2 (5 bases). Trimming left V 1 base short and J 0 bases short, with 7 bases between. Germline loops: CDR1 SEHNR, CDR2 FQNEAQ (reference sequence). This CDR3 spans 14 amino acids. The CDR3 DNA reads TGTGCCAGCAGCTTAGGAGGGATCTCCTACGAGCAGTACTTC. Translating it yields CASSLGGISYEQYF. Combining the CDR3 with reference TRBV7-9 and TRBJ2-7 gives the whole variable domain DTGVSQNPRHKITKRGQNVTFRCDPISEHNRLYWYRQTLGQGPEFLTYFQNEAQLEKSRLLSDRFSAERPKGSFSTLEIQRTEQGDSAMYLCASSLGGISYEQYFGPGTRLTVT.